The 6 T cell receptor beta chains presented below share a single source sample, sequenced in a study of blood T cells in healthy people across ages. Alongside a J-beta primer mix, a sample-barcoded 5' primer served in a second PCR lasting roughly 6 to 11 cycles. TCRdb itself ran the 5' RACE reads through MiXCR, one entry per CDR3 protein. The table lists 600,000 to 800,000 distinct CDR3 sequences, 20% to 25% of them singletons, with more than 3% in the top ten. Sequencing was done on a sample of blood. The receptors were gathered from a man between 65 and 85 years old in good health.

Here the CDR3 reads CASGSARSTNEKLFF. Here the CDR3 DNA reads TGTGCCAGCGGGAGTGCCCGCTCAACTAATGAAAAACTGTTTTTT. The V gene is TRBV7-2, the J gene TRBJ1-4; D is uncertain. V dropped 8 bases and J dropped 0 bases, with 13 bases sitting between them. The length of the CDR3 is 15 residues. Germline values: CDR1 SGHTA, CDR2 FQGNSA.

The chain uses TRBV3-1 and TRBJ2-5; tentative D call: TRBD2 (6 bases). The end of the DNA fits TRBJ2-7 better, so the J call may be wrong. The CDR3 loop spans 14 amino acids. The germline V gene encodes CDR1 LGHDT and CDR2 YNNKEL (reference sequence). The CDR3 sequence is CASSRSGLGGEQYF. The CDR3 nucleotides read TGTGCCAGCAGTCGGAGCGGGCTTGGGGGCGAGCAGTACTTC.

V usage is TRBV7-3 and J usage is TRBJ2-3; weak D call: TRBD2 (5 bases). This CDR3 region has 16 residues. CDR1 and CDR2 (germline): SGHTA, FQGTGA. V lost 1 base, J lost 1 base, and 12 bases lay in between. CDR3 loop: CASSLKTPGGTDTQYF. The CDR3 region has the DNA TGTGCCAGCAGCTTAAAAACCCCCGGGGGCACAGATACGCAGTATTTT.

V is TRBV25-1 and J is TRBJ2-3; D is uncertain. Germline values: CDR1 MGHDK, CDR2 SYGVNS. The ends were cut back, 5 bases at V and 4 bases at J, with 16 bases in the middle. The CDR3 consists of 15 residues. CDR3 protein: CASSPSLPGPDTQYF. DNA for the CDR3: TGTGCCAGCAGTCCATCGCTCCCGGGCCCAGATACGCAGTATTTT. The full variable domain, with the rest looked up from reference TRBV25-1 and TRBJ2-3, is EADIYQTPRYLVIGTGKKITLECSQTMGHDKMYWYQQDPGMELHLIHYSYGVNSTEKGDLSSESTVSRIRTEHFPLTLESARPSHTSQYLCASSPSLPGPDTQYFGPGTRLTVL.

The chain links TRBV7-9 to TRBJ2-1, with 9 bases aligning to TRBD2. The DNA end favors TRBJ2-7, so the J call may be wrong. CDR1 and CDR2 from the germline V gene are SEHNR and FQNEAQ (reference sequence). The CDR3 runs to 14 residues. The CDR3 protein is CASSFETSGSEQYF. DNA of the CDR3: TGTGCCAGCAGCTTTGAGACTAGCGGTAGCGAGCAGTACTTC.

This clonotype was recorded a few times. The J gene is TRBJ2-7, the V gene TRBV20-1, with 8 positions matching TRBD2. The CDR3 length is 15 residues. The V segment lost 0 bases and the J segment 3 bases; nucleotides outside the gene matches: 7. From germline, CDR1 is DFQATT and CDR2 SNEGSKA (reference sequence). This CDR3 is CSARDRLAGVYEQYF. The DNA of the CDR3 is TGCAGTGCTAGAGATCGCCTAGCGGGTGTCTACGAGCAGTACTTC.